This T cell receptor (beta chain) was profiled in a study of blood T cell repertoires in COVID-19 (dated by TCRdb to 2018 to 2021). Turning to the overall study: Samples covering the acute and convalescent phases of COVID-19 were provided by collaborators in the United States, Italy and Spain. The prospective study material was composed of cDNA or gDNA derived from T cells, B-cell-depleted T cells, or PBMCs. Deeply sampled blood TCRbeta repertoires from subjects exposed to, actively infected with, or recovered from COVID-19 were included in the dataset. Samples came from the ongoing ImmuneRACE study (first 160 participants) plus 1,254 subjects from 6 global collaborators. The sample metadata nearly always contained a de-identified subject ID, COVID-19 status, age in years and sex. A freely available public database, intended as a resource for researchers studying the immune response to SARS-CoV-2, is where the repertoires were released. Where available, HLA class I and class II types were taken from metadata supplied by the sample provider and were not determined by assay-based typing.

This clone was recorded once. Its antigen specificity is not known. There are no base qualities to consult, and no much larger clone falls within one base. Reading the germline V gene (reference sequence) gives CDR1 LGHDT and CDR2 YNNKEL. Germline trimming amounts to 0 bases on V and 0 bases on J, with 2 as the count of junction bases outside the gene matches. From its cysteine to its phenylalanine, the CDR3 spans 15 amino acids. Only the CDR3 DNA stays, 45 bases, in frame from base 1. Overall results and qualifications from the work: Clinical and demographic metadata were provided uncurated, with the amount varying by source and participant.

The immunoSEQ Assay, a bias-controlled multiplex PCR, was used to amplify TCRbeta CDR3 regions from genomic DNA. For the original study's pipeline: Nucleated cell counts per sample were estimated from amplification of reference gene primers within the assay. To quantify the absolute abundance of each unique TCRbeta CDR3 rearrangement, sequence reads were collapsed and filtered. For each sample, productive Simpson clonality was calculated by taking the square root of Simpson's diversity index across productive rearrangements. Drawn from immuneACCESS, this table holds only the in-frame rearrangements with V and J called that TCRdb kept. Clones are partly lost; checked studies trace under half to an unresolved V gene and leave the rest unexplained. The DNA was the basis for D and trimming; V, J and clone size are from that table. The sample yields under 300,000 clones; 65% to 90% were counted once. The ten biggest clones cover about an eighth of the sample.

One collaborating source in Seattle enrolled patients while the patients were actively infected and followed the patients over time throughout the course of disease. Each collaborating institution followed its own protocols to collect whole blood in K2EDTA tubes. For TCRbeta analysis, collaborators shipped samples as frozen whole blood, isolated PBMCs, or DNA extracted from either of those sample types. This sequence uses TRBV3-1 (or the pseudogene TRBV3-2) and TRBJ2-7, with TRBD1 matching 7 junction bases. The sequenced sample consisted of peripheral blood. This receptor was obtained from a woman in her 70s with COVID-19, enrolled during active disease. CDR3 region: CASSQDPGGSYEQYF. Read as DNA, the sequence is TGTGCCAGCAGCCAAGATCCAGGGGGCTCCTACGAGCAGTACTTC.